These 14 T cell receptor beta chains came from one sample sequenced in a study of neoadjuvant anti-PD-1 for oral cavity cancer. Repertoires were generated with immunoSEQ multiplex PCR, while TCRdb's copy carries only in-frame clones and drops some. This sample yields some 7,400 clones, of which around 48% are seen a single time; 11% belongs to the top ten. Sequences were derived from tumor tissue, sampled before nivolumab (anti-PD-1) treatment. All receptors come from a person aged 35 to 85 with oral cavity squamous cell carcinoma.

The J gene is TRBJ2-7, the V gene TRBV6-5, with D perhaps being TRBD1 or TRBD2 (5 bases each). Deletions cut 6 bases from V and 0 bases from J, with 12 bases between. The CDR3 is 14 residues long. Germline V gives CDR1 MNHEY, CDR2 SVGAGI. DNA for the CDR3: TGTGCCAGCAGGGGTCGTGGGGGCTCCTACGAGCAGTACTTC. This gives the protein CASRGRGGSYEQYF.

This clone was detected a few times. The chain links TRBV15 to TRBJ2-5; 12 bases line up with TRBD2. Trimming removed 2 bases from V and 1 base from J; junction bases left unmatched: 20. CDR3 length equals 22 residues. CDR1 and CDR2 (germline): LNHNV, YYDKDF (reference sequence). The chain's CDR3 is CATSRPKMTGGRTSGIQETQYF. CDR3 sequence (DNA): TGTGCCACCAGCAGACCTAAAATGACAGGGGGCCGGACTAGCGGGATCCAAGAGACCCAGTACTTC.

This clone was seen more than once but under ten times. This chain connects TRBV7-8 to TRBJ1-2; D ambiguous. The CDR3 sequence is 12 residues long. Between the trimmed V and J ends, which lost 6 bases and 4 bases, there was a span of 9 bases. Germline assignment: CDR1 SGHVS and CDR2 FQNEAQ. CDR3 sequence reads: CASSTGFYGYTF. The CDR3 DNA follows: TGTGCCAGCAGTACGGGTTTCTATGGCTACACCTTC.

The gene calls are TRBV28 and TRBJ2-2; D assignment may be TRBD1 or TRBD2 (5 bases each). Germline V gene data show CDR1 as MDHEN and CDR2 as SYDVKM. CDR3 length equals 16 residues. V was clipped by 3 bases and J by 2 bases, with 13 bases between them. CDR3 sequence reads: CASSLPRDANTGELFF. DNA of the CDR3: TGTGCCAGCAGTTTGCCCCGGGACGCAAACACCGGGGAGCTGTTTTTT.

This clone was picked up a small number of times. The rearrangement links TRBV7-9 to TRBJ2-5; D may correspond to TRBD1 or TRBD2 (6 bases each). The CDR3 extends over 12 amino acids. The V end lost 11 bases, the J end lost 5 bases, and 15 bases lay between the germline ends. Germline V gives CDR1 SEHNR, CDR2 FQNEAQ (reference sequence). The CDR3 is CAGGEQGETQYF. The CDR3 nucleotides read TGTGCCGGAGGGGAGCAGGGGGAGACCCAGTACTTC.

The chain couples TRBV28 to TRBJ2-7; D is uncertain. The ends were cut back, 6 bases at V and 2 bases at J, with 14 bases in the middle. Per germline, CDR1 MDHEN and CDR2 SYDVKM. The CDR3 is made up of 14 amino acids. This CDR3 reads CASSRSLGAYEQYF. DNA for the CDR3: TGTGCCAGCAGCCGGAGCTTGGGCGCCTACGAGCAGTACTTC.

This chain connects TRBV7-8 to TRBJ1-4; D remains ambiguous. Per the germline V gene, CDR1 is SGHVS and CDR2 is FQNEAQ. The CDR3 consists of 15 residues. V gave up 3 bases and J gave up 3 bases, with 11 bases separating them. CDR3 protein: CASSFTTDSNEKLFF. The CDR3 region has the DNA TGTGCCAGCAGCTTCACGACGGACTCTAATGAAAAACTGTTTTTT.

The table lists this clone with a few counts. V and J are TRBV5-6 and TRBJ1-2; tentative D call: TRBD1 (6 bases). Germline V lookup: CDR1 SGHDT, CDR2 YYEEEE. The germline V and J ends were trimmed by 3 bases and 3 bases, with 12 bases remaining between them. The CDR3 loop spans 14 amino acids. CDR3 in amino acids: CASSSQGNYYGYTF. In nucleotides, the CDR3 is TGTGCCAGCAGCTCACAGGGAAATTACTATGGCTACACCTTC.

The chain combines TRBV5-5 with TRBJ2-7; tentative D call: TRBD2 (6 bases). V lost 4 bases, J lost 2 bases, and 13 bases lay in between. This CDR3 is 14 amino acids long. CDR1 is SGHKS and CDR2 is YYEKEE in the germline V gene (reference sequence). CDR3 amino acids: CASSPRDWTYEQYF. CDR3 DNA sequence: TGTGCCAGCAGCCCCAGGGACTGGACCTACGAGCAGTACTTC.

V usage is TRBV4-1 and J usage is TRBJ2-4; TRBD2 matches 10 bases. V trimming: 3 bases; J trimming: 0 bases; junction bases outside the gene matches: 20. CDR3 length: 22 residues. The germline gives CDR1 MGHRA, CDR2 YSYEKL. CDR3 amino acids: CASSQLAGAPNSTIGAKNIQYF. The CDR3 nucleotides are TGCGCCAGCAGCCAGCTAGCGGGAGCACCAAATTCCACTATTGGAGCCAAAAACATTCAGTACTTC.

This clone was observed a few times. V and J are TRBV10-3 and TRBJ1-3; D is unresolved. The germline V and J ends were trimmed by 1 base and 0 bases, with 4 bases remaining between them. CDR3 length: 14 amino acids. Germline V gives CDR1 ENHRY, CDR2 SYGVKD. CDR3 amino acids: CAISELDSGNTIYF. CDR3 sequence (DNA): TGTGCCATCAGTGAGTTGGACTCTGGAAACACCATATATTTT.

This clone showed up just a few times. The chain is built from TRBV6-1 and TRBJ2-2; either TRBD1 or TRBD2 may supply D (5 bases each). The CDR3 is 15 residues long. Germline CDR1 reads MNHNS; CDR2 reads SASEGT. The V end was cut by 6 bases, the J end by 2 bases, with 13 bases between. The CDR3 region is CASRVGDHNTGELFF. CDR3 in DNA: TGTGCCAGCAGAGTTGGGGACCACAACACCGGGGAGCTGTTTTTT.

The V gene is TRBV11-1, the J gene TRBJ1-1; D not certain. The CDR3 length is 14 residues. The germline V gene has CDR1 SGHAT and CDR2 FQDESV (reference sequence). V was trimmed by 5 bases and J by 2 bases, leaving 12 bases between them. The DNA of the CDR3 is TGTGCCAGCAGCCCTATTTTGGGTAACACTGAAGCTTTCTTT. This gives the protein CASSPILGNTEAFF. The variable domain in full, completed from reference TRBV11-1 and TRBJ1-1, reads EAEVAQSPRYKITEKSQAVAFWCDPISGHATLYWYRQILGQGPELLVQFQDESVVDDSQLPKDRFSAERLKGVDSTLKIQPAELGDSAMYLCASSPILGNTEAFFGQGTRLTVV.

In its sample, this clone is medium-sized. The J gene is TRBJ2-6, the V gene TRBV19, with 12 bases matching TRBD1. The CDR3 is 17 amino acids. After removal of 6 bases from V and 1 base from J, the junction contained 4 bases not matched to a gene. CDR1 and CDR2 from the germline V gene are LNHDA and SQIVND (reference sequence). The CDR3 nucleotides read TGTGCCAGTAGCAGGGGACAGGGGGCTTCTGGGGCCAACGTCCTGACTTTC. Its translation: CASSRGQGASGANVLTF.